This TCR beta chain was recovered during a study of blood T cell repertoires in COVID-19. Looking at the study overall: Researchers got acute and convalescent COVID-19 samples from the United States, Italy and Spain. Nucleic acid was either cDNA or gDNA, and it came from T cells, B-cell-depleted T cells, or PBMCs.

Generated by immunoSEQ multiplex PCR, the TCRdb table keeps only in-frame clones and is missing some. The sample includes a few hundred thousand clones, approximately 89% of them seen just once. Trimming at V came to 0 bases and at J to 5 bases, leaving 7 bases not matched to a gene. The length of the CDR3 is 15 residues. In germline, CDR1 is SGDLS, CDR2 YYNGEE. Sequencing was done on a sample of peripheral blood. The TCR originated in a woman in her 70s with COVID-19, enrolled during active disease. The genes are TRBV9 and TRBJ2-7; 8 positions match TRBD2. This CDR3 reads CASSVDGGRFNEQYF. In nucleotides, the CDR3 is TGTGCCAGCAGCGTAGATGGCGGGAGGTTCAACGAGCAGTACTTC.